This T cell receptor beta chain was sequenced during a study of read filtering for tumor transcriptome and immune sequencing. Study summary: 8 patients were R-ISS I, 16 were R-ISS II, over 5 were R-ISS III. TCR-mapped reads were about 4 to 10.27 million with IR-seq versus roughly 85 to 1,400 with RNA-seq. Findings of the study overall: About four fifths of IR-seq clonotypes had a single read, yet these held roughly 3.3% of reads.

This clonotype was counted at least ten times. The target antigen is unknown. Germline and junction disagree at one end, which may indicate a read error. At the time of active disease, bone marrow was collected from every patient. This library used 300 to 500 ng RNA and molecular barcoded adaptors spanning alpha/delta and beta/gamma chains. A single record per CDR3 protein comes from TCRdb applying MiXCR to the reads. The sample has 30,000 to 45,000 distinct CDR3 sequences, about 13% seen once. Sequenced material: a population of CD138-negative cells sorted from bone marrow. The receptor's source is a donor over 35 with multiple myeloma.

The CDR3 DNA is TGTGCCAGCAGTTTAGACGCGGTCTGGGGTGTCGGTGGGACGGTGTTC. Its protein product is CASSLDAVWGVGGTVF. The chain joins TRBV28 to TRBJ2-7; D may correspond to TRBD1 or TRBD2 (5 bases each). The germline V gene has CDR1 MDHEN and CDR2 SYDVKM. The CDR3 runs 16 residues.